One T cell receptor (beta chain) is described in this entry. This record comes from a study of shared clonotypes between healthy human individuals. The repertoire was sequenced with immunoSEQ multiplex PCR; TCRdb's copy has only in-frame clones and lacks some. The data hold about 2.4 million clones, with just over 90% observed a single time. The CDR3 contains 18 residues. V shed 2 bases and J 0 bases; nucleotides not matched to a gene: 6. The germline gives CDR1 SGHTS, CDR2 YDEGEE. The sequence derives from a man aged 18 to 30 in good health. The chain combines TRBV5-8 with TRBJ2-6; 9 nucleotides match TRBD1. The material sequenced was naive CD4+ T cells sorted from blood. The subset denotes: CD45RA+ positively selected. For the CDR3, the DNA is TGTGCCAGCAGCTTCCCCGAGACAGGGGGCTCTGGGGCCAACGTCCTGACTTTC. Its protein is CASSFPETGGSGANVLTF. The full variable domain, with the rest looked up from reference TRBV5-8 and TRBJ2-6, is EAGVTQSPTHLIKTRGQQATLRCSPISGHTSVYWYQQALGLGLQFLLWYDEGEERNRGNFPPRFSGRQFPNYSSELNVNALELEDSALYLCASSFPETGGSGANVLTFGAGSRLTVL.